The next 5 T cell receptor beta chains were all read from a single sample in a study of control samples from healthy donors and cancer patients. Only in-frame clones appear in the TCRdb table, and some are missing; sequencing was by immunoSEQ multiplex PCR. There are just over 150,000 clones in the sample; about 94% occur only once, and approximately 8% lies in the top ten. Sequencing input: blood. The receptor set was obtained from a woman aged 35 to 49 in good health.

This clone was picked up one time. J is TRBJ1-1 and V is TRBV29-1, with 12 bases fitting TRBD1. The V and J ends lost 6 bases and 7 bases, in that order; junction bases with no gene match: 6. Germline loops: CDR1 SQVTM, CDR2 ANQGSEA. The CDR3 spans 13 residues. CDR3 residues: CSVAGTGGGEAFF. Here the CDR3 DNA reads TGCAGCGTCGCCGGGACAGGGGGCGGTGAAGCTTTCTTT.

This chain uses TRBV19 with TRBJ1-1; TRBD1 is a possible D gene (5 bases). Trimming cost V 7 bases and J 7 bases, with 16 bases left between them. This CDR3 has 13 amino acids. Looked up from germline, CDR1 is LNHDA and CDR2 is SQIVND (reference sequence). CDR3 DNA sequence: TGTGCCAGTACCCTAAACCGGGGCTTTGAAGCTTTCTTT. Amino acid sequence: CASTLNRGFEAFF.

The chain employs TRBV19 and TRBJ2-3, with 12 bases matching TRBD2. CDR1 is LNHDA, CDR2 SQIVND, per germline (reference sequence). V lost 2 bases to trimming and J lost 4 bases; unmatched junction nucleotides: 4. The CDR3 is 16 residues long. This CDR3 reads CASSISSGGASDTQYF. CDR3 coding DNA: TGTGCCAGTAGTATATCTAGCGGGGGGGCATCAGATACGCAGTATTTT.

The CDR3 loop is CASSSRQGGFSSYTF. The CDR3 nucleotides read TGTGCCAGCAGTTCTCGACAGGGGGGATTCTCCTCCTACACCTTC. This sequence joins TRBV27 and TRBJ1-2; TRBD1 matches 9 bases. V lost 4 bases and J lost 10; bases outside the gene matches: 13. The CDR3 loop spans 15 amino acids. Germline V gene data show CDR1 as MNHEY and CDR2 as SMNVEV (reference sequence).

The chain carries TRBV19 and TRBJ2-7; D is undetermined. V was clipped by 3 bases and J by 0 bases, with 12 bases between them. The CDR3 is 15 amino acids. In germline, CDR1 is LNHDA, CDR2 SQIVND (reference sequence). The CDR3 sequence is CASSIVGVSSYEQYF. The CDR3 nucleotides read TGTGCCAGTAGTATCGTGGGTGTCAGCTCCTACGAGCAGTACTTC.